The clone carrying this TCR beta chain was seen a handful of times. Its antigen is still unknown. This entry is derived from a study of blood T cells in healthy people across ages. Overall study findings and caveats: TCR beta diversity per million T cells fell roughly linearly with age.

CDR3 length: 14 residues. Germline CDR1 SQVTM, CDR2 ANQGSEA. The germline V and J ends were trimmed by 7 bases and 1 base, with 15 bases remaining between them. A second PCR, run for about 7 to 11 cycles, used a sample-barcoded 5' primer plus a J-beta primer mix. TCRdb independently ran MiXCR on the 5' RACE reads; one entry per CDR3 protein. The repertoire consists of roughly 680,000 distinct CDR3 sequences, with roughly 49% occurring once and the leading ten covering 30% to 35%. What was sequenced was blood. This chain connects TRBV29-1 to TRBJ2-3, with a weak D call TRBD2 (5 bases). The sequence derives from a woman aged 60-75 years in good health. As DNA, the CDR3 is TGCAGCGAGGTTGGCGGGTCTGGCACAGATACGCAGTATTTT. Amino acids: CSEVGGSGTDTQYF.